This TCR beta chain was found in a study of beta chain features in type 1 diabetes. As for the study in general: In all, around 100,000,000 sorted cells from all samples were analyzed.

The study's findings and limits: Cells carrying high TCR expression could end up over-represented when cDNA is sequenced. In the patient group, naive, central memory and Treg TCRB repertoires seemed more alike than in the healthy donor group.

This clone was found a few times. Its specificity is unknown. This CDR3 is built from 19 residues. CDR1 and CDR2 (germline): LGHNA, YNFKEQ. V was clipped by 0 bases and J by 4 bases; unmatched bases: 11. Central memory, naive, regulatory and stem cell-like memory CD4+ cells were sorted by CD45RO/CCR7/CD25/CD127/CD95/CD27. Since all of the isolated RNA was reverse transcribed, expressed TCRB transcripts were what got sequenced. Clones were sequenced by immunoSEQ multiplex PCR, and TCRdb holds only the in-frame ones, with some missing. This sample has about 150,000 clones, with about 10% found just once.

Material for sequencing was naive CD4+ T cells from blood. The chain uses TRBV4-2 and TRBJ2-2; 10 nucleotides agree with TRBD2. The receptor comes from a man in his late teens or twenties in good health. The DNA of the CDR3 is TGTGCCAGCAGCCAAGATCGAAGGAAGCGGGGGGGCCTCACCGGGGAGCTGTTTTTT. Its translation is CASSQDRRKRGGLTGELFF.